One sample yielded the 3 T cell receptor beta chains listed below, sequenced in a study of cytomegalovirus exposure and HLA in healthy donors. PCR involved 60 Vbeta and 13 Jbeta primers. Measured with immunoSEQ multiplex PCR; TCRdb has only the in-frame clones, and not every one. The sample contains more than 150,000 clones, approximately 84% of which appear only once. Sample: PBMCs. Receptors originate from a woman aged 45-65 years in good health and CMV-seropositive.

The gene calls are TRBV7-2 and TRBJ1-2, with D possibly matching TRBD1 (5 bases). The ends were cut back, 1 base at V and 2 bases at J, with 11 bases in the middle. The germline CDR1 and CDR2 sequences are SGHTA and FQGNSA. The CDR3 contains 15 residues. The CDR3 DNA follows: TGTGCCAGCAGCTTAGTAGGACATAAGAACTATGGCTACACCTTC. Amino acid sequence: CASSLVGHKNYGYTF. Supplemented by reference TRBV7-2 and TRBJ1-2, the full variable domain reads GAGVSQSPSNKVTEKGKDVELRCDPISGHTALYWYRQSLGQGLEFLIYFQGNSAPDKSGLPSDRFSAERTGGSVSTLTIQRTQQEDSAVYLCASSLVGHKNYGYTFGSGTRLTVV.

V and J are TRBV11-3 and TRBJ1-1; possibly TRBD1 for D (5 bases). Looked up from germline, CDR1 is SGHNT and CDR2 is YENEEA. The CDR3 is 15 residues long. V lost 1 base and J 11 bases, leaving 20 bases between the germline ends. The CDR3, as DNA: TGTGCCAGCAGCTTAGGGGCAGGGTCGGGTAGCTCGGCTTTCTTT. Its translation: CASSLGAGSGSSAFF.

The chain couples TRBV4-3 to TRBJ1-2; D is ambiguous. Trimming removed 0 bases at V and 5 bases at J, with 7 bases between. The CDR3 has 13 residues. Looked up from germline, CDR1 is LGHNA and CDR2 is YSLEER. The CDR3 protein is CASSQEVLYGYTF. Here the CDR3 DNA reads TGCGCCAGCAGCCAAGAGGTTCTATATGGCTACACCTTC.